These 24 T cell receptor beta chains share one sample of origin, sequenced in a study of T cell clonality in common variable immunodeficiency (dated by TCRdb to about 2015). What the research found in general, with its limitations: Reportedly, TCRbeta sequences from CVID had fewer deletions and N-nucleotide insertions, and highly modified clones with 13 or more V deletions were absent from CVID.

The antigens for these receptors are not known. Libraries were made using the immunoSEQ multiplex PCR assay. The clones in this table, taken by TCRdb from immuneACCESS, are in-frame only. Not every clone is retained; where verified, under half of the shortfall comes from an unresolved V gene, and the cause of the rest is unknown. The table puts about 32,000 clones in this sample, none counted just once. The ten top clones hold about 5% of the sample. What was sequenced was peripheral blood mononuclear cells. The receptors were sampled from a human donor with common variable immunodeficiency.

As concerns this clone: The DNA ends 3 residues before the CDR3 does, and the rest of the CDR3 is filled in from the germline J gene. The genes are TRBV5-1 and TRBJ2-7; 8 bases are shared with TRBD1. The CDR3 is made up of 15 amino acids. CDR1 and CDR2 from the germline V gene are SGHRS and YFSETQ. The trim removed 3 bases at V and 3 bases at J, leaving 8 bases unmatched. CDR3 DNA, as far as it was read: TGCGCCAGCAGCTCGGGACAGGAGCTTCTCTACGAG. Translation: CASSSGQELLYE. The CDR3 reads in full as CASSSGQELLYEQYF. The entire variable domain, with the rest obtained from reference TRBV5-1 and TRBJ2-7, is as follows: KAGVTQTPRYLIKTRGQQVTLSCSPISGHRSVSWYQQTPGQGLQFLFEYFSETQRNKGNFPGRFSGRQFSNSRSEMNVSTLELGDSALYLCASSSGQELLYEQYFGPGTRLTVT.

This clone occurred many times. The sequenced fragment ends 3 residues before the CDR3 boundary, so the rest is inferred from the germline J gene. The chain employs TRBV7-2 and TRBJ1-1; 9 nucleotides match TRBD1. CDR1 SGHTA and CDR2 FQGNSA come from the germline V gene. With 4 bases clipped from V and 0 bases from J, the junction kept 3 bases outside the gene matches. The CDR3 extends over 15 amino acids. The covered CDR3 bases are TGTGCCAGCAGCTCGAGGACAGGGGTGAACACTGAA. This translates into CASSSRTGVNTE. The complete CDR3 protein is CASSSRTGVNTEAFF.

The sample holds many counts of this clone. Partial CDR3 DNA: TGCAGTGCTAGAGTCGGAGAGACC. Its translation is CSARVGET. The full CDR3 sequence reads CSARVGETQYF. V gene TRBV20-1 combines with J gene TRBJ2-5; D not certain. The read terminates 3 residues before the CDR3 end, so the remaining end is supplied by the germline J gene. Trimming pared 1 base from V and 4 bases from J, leaving 4 bases between. The CDR3 has 11 amino acids. Germline values: CDR1 DFQATT, CDR2 SNEGSKA (reference sequence).

This clone was observed a handful of times. The read gets to within 3 residues of the CDR3 end, and the germline J gene fills in the rest. The chain has TRBV19 and TRBJ1-1, with 7 positions matching TRBD1. Losses at the gene ends were 6 bases for V and 4 bases for J; bases not matched to a gene: 17. The germline CDR1 and CDR2 sequences are LNHDA and SQIVND (reference sequence). The CDR3 has 17 residues. The CDR3 sequence: CASSGPGQRWVATEAFF. The sequenced part of the CDR3 DNA is TGTGCCAGTAGCGGACCGGGACAGAGATGGGTGGCCACTGAA.

There are a few counts of this clone. Sequencing ends 3 residues short of the CDR3 end; the germline J gene provides the rest. This chain uses TRBV7-2 with TRBJ1-3, with 7 bases that match TRBD1. V shed 3 bases, J shed 2 bases, and the junction held 1 base outside the gene matches. This CDR3 region has 14 residues. Germline CDR1 SGHTA, CDR2 FQGNSA. CDR3 DNA (partial): TGTGCCAGCAGCTTTGACAGGGCTGGAAACACC. Translating it yields CASSFDRAGNT. The whole CDR3 sequence reads CASSFDRAGNTIYF.

This clone appeared a few times. A read error may produce the germline difference seen at one junction end. The read stops 3 residues short of the end of the CDR3; the missing end is completed from the germline J gene. The chain employs TRBV7-8 and TRBJ1-5; D unclear. CDR3 length: 13 amino acids. Germline assignment: CDR1 SGHVS and CDR2 FQNEAQ. CDR3 DNA (partial): TGTGCCACCAGCCGGGTTAAACGTCAGCCC. Translation gives CATSRVKRQP. The CDR3 in full is CATSRVKRQPQHF.

In this sample, this clone turned up a few times. The read finishes 3 residues shy of the CDR3 end, and the germline J gene is used to complete it. V gene TRBV19 combines with J gene TRBJ2-7, with 8 nucleotides matching TRBD1. The germline V gene encodes CDR1 LNHDA and CDR2 SQIVND (reference sequence). The CDR3 is made up of 16 amino acids. With 6 bases clipped from V and 2 bases from J, the junction kept 12 bases outside the gene matches. The DNA read from the CDR3 is TGTGCCAGTAGCATCCAGGGGGCTCGGACCCCCTACGAG. Translating gives CASSIQGARTPYE. The CDR3, in full, reads CASSIQGARTPYEQYF.

The CDR3 spells CASSPLETGGTDTQYF. The CDR3 bases that were read are TGTGCCAGCTCACCACTCGAAACAGGGGGGACAGATACG. V and J are TRBV18 and TRBJ2-3; 8 positions agree with TRBD1. The CDR3 is cut off 3 residues early in the read; its end comes from the germline J gene. The CDR3 covers 16 residues. CDR1 and CDR2 (germline): KGHSH, LQKENI. The trim removed 1 base at V and 3 bases at J, leaving 6 bases unmatched.

This clone was found many times. The observed sequence ends 3 residues before the CDR3 terminus, with the missing tail filled in from the germline J gene. This rearrangement joins TRBV18 to TRBJ1-1, with 8 bases fitting TRBD1. Germline assignment: CDR1 KGHSH and CDR2 LQKENI. The trim removed 6 bases at V and 2 bases at J, leaving 5 bases unmatched. This CDR3 contains 14 residues. The CDR3 loop reads CASSQDRGNTEAFF. CDR3 DNA (partial): TGTGCCAGCTCGCAAGACAGGGGCAACACTGAA.

This clone was counted at least ten times. Read data end 3 residues before the CDR3 end; the end is taken from the germline J gene. V is TRBV10-3 and J is TRBJ2-7; 7 bases align to TRBD2. The length of the CDR3 is 14 residues. In germline, CDR1 is ENHRY, CDR2 SYGVKD. Trimming removed 0 bases from V and 4 bases from J; junction bases left unmatched: 3. The part of the CDR3 DNA that was read is TGTGCCATCAGTGAGTCGGGAGGGGAATACGAG. Protein sequence: CAISESGGEYE. The CDR3 in full is CAISESGGEYEQYF.

With respect to this clone: The CDR3 is cut off 3 residues early in the read; its end comes from the germline J gene. V is TRBV19 and J is TRBJ1-2; 8 bases align to TRBD1. The CDR3 is 13 amino acids. Germline values: CDR1 LNHDA, CDR2 SQIVND (reference sequence). Trimming took 8 bases from V and 7 from J; bases not matched to a gene: 9. The CDR3 is CASRQGMGGGYTF. CDR3 DNA (partial): TGTGCCAGTCGACAGGGGATGGGTGGTGGC.

This clone was observed a handful of times. Read data end 3 residues before the CDR3 end; the end is taken from the germline J gene. The genes are TRBV6-2 or TRBV6-3 and TRBJ1-4; 10 bases are shared with TRBD1. Germline V lookup: CDR1 MNHEY, CDR2 SVGEGT. This CDR3 region has 16 residues. The junction had 7 bases not matched to a gene; V was cut back by 6 bases and J by 3 bases. CDR3 sequence reads: CASSSGQGRSNEKLFF. CDR3 DNA (partial): TGTGCCAGCAGCTCGGGACAGGGGAGGTCTAATGAAAAA.

Worth noting for this clone: Read sequence stops 3 residues before the CDR3 end, and the germline J gene provides the missing end. The rearrangement uses TRBV7-8 and TRBJ1-1; no clear D gene. From germline, CDR1 is SGHVS and CDR2 FQNEAQ. The germline V and J ends were trimmed by 3 bases and 5 bases, with 7 bases remaining between them. The CDR3 sequence is 12 residues long. The part of the CDR3 DNA that was read is TGTGCCAGCAGCTTCGGGGTGACTGAA. As protein: CASSFGVTE. The whole CDR3 protein is CASSFGVTEAFF.

In its sample, this clone was seen many times. The CDR3 end is not reached by the read, which stops 3 residues before it; the germline J gene fills it in. The gene calls are TRBV14 and TRBJ2-5; D is unresolved. There are 15 residues in the CDR3. CDR1 is SGHDN and CDR2 is FVKESK in the germline V gene. V lost 0 bases and J 3 bases, leaving 11 bases between the germline ends. The CDR3 DNA, read in part, is TGTGCCAGCAGCCAAGATCTTCGCAGTAAAGAGACC. Protein sequence: CASSQDLRSKET. The complete CDR3 protein is CASSQDLRSKETQYF. Full variable domain (rest looked up from reference TRBV14 and TRBJ2-5): EAGVTQFPSHSVIEKGQTVTLRCDPISGHDNLYWYRRVMGKEIKFLLHFVKESKQDESGMPNNRFLAERTGGTYSTLKVQPAELEDSGVYFCASSQDLRSKETQYFGPGTRLLVL.

This clone was seen more than once but under ten times. The read ends 3 residues shy of where the CDR3 ends; the end is completed using the germline J gene. This chain connects TRBV20-1 to TRBJ1-2, with TRBD1 as a possible D gene (6 bases). This CDR3 contains 15 residues. Germline lookup yields CDR1 DFQATT and CDR2 SNEGSKA (reference sequence). V was cut by 0 bases and J by 5 bases, with 16 bases left in between. The part of the CDR3 DNA that was read is TGCAGTGCTAGAGATAAGGGGGAATTTAAGTATGGC. It yields the protein CSARDKGEFKYG. The entire CDR3 reads CSARDKGEFKYGYTF.

CDR3 DNA (partial): TGTTCCACTCGACCAGGGCTTCATGAAAAA. Translated: CSTRPGLHEK. The whole CDR3 protein is CSTRPGLHEKLFF. The V call is TRBV7-9, the J call TRBJ1-4; a weak D match, TRBD1 (5 bases). The read comes to an end 3 residues before the CDR3 does, leaving the germline J gene to fill in the end. Germline V CDR1 and CDR2: SEHNR, FQNEAQ (reference sequence). This CDR3 spans 13 amino acids.

In its sample, this clone was seen a few times. The read comes to an end 3 residues before the CDR3 does, leaving the germline J gene to fill in the end. V is TRBV2 and J is TRBJ1-2; D is ambiguous. Germline assignment: CDR1 SNHLY and CDR2 FYNNEI. V was shortened by 3 bases and J by 6 bases, with 5 bases between the two germline ends. This CDR3 comprises 11 residues. CDR3 bases read: TGTGCCAGCAGTGACTCCCATGGC. This encodes CASSDSHG. The full CDR3 reads CASSDSHGYTF.

This clone appeared many times. The CDR3 is cut off 3 residues early in the read; its end comes from the germline J gene. The genes are TRBV29-1 and TRBJ1-1; D possibly corresponds to TRBD1 (6 bases). Between the trimmed V and J ends, which lost 4 bases and 3 bases, there was a span of 15 bases. Germline CDR1 is SQVTM and CDR2 is ANQGSEA. The CDR3 contains 14 residues. This CDR3 is CSVAGALGHTEAFF. The CDR3 bases that were read are TGCAGCGTTGCAGGGGCACTGGGACACACTGAA.

This clone was counted ten times or more. The sequence runs out 3 residues before the end of the CDR3; the remainder is reconstructed from the germline J gene. This chain uses TRBV19 with TRBJ2-7; TRBD1 aligns across 8 bases. The germline gives CDR1 LNHDA, CDR2 SQIVND (reference sequence). CDR3 length equals 16 residues. V shed 5 bases and J 4 bases; nucleotides not matched to a gene: 13. CDR3 loop: CASSSTRTGNGYEQYF. The sequenced CDR3 bases are TGTGCCAGTAGTTCAACCCGGACAGGGAATGGATACGAG.

This clone came up many times. The read halts 3 residues ahead of the CDR3 end, with the missing end drawn from the germline J gene. J is TRBJ1-2 and V is TRBV29-1, with a tentative D call TRBD1 (6 bases). The CDR3 has 13 residues. Trimming took 3 bases from V and 6 from J, leaving 14 bases between them. Germline V gene lookup returns CDR1 SQVTM and CDR2 ANQGSEA. CDR3 DNA (partial): TGCAGCGTTGAGAATGGACAGCCGAATGGC. Its protein is CSVENGQPNG. The entire CDR3 protein reads CSVENGQPNGYTF.

Only a few counts were recorded for this clone. Coverage ceases 3 residues before the CDR3 finishes, and the germline J gene fills in the end. The chain has TRBV30 and TRBJ1-5; no reliable D call. Trimming pared 0 bases from V and 6 bases from J, leaving 6 bases between. Looked up from germline, CDR1 is GTSNPN and CDR2 is SVGIG (reference sequence). The CDR3 extends over 12 amino acids. The CDR3 DNA, read in part, is TGTGCCTGGAGTGTACTCGGTCAGCCC. Translated: CAWSVLGQP. In full, the CDR3 reads CAWSVLGQPQHF.

With regard to this clone: The read ends 3 residues before the CDR3 terminus; that terminus is restored from the germline J gene. Distinct nucleotide sequences in the sample also encode this CDR3. V is TRBV18 and J is TRBJ1-5; tentative D call: TRBD1 (6 bases). Trimming shortened V by 1 base and J by 3 bases, and 13 bases separated the two germline ends. There are 16 residues in the CDR3. Germline V gene lookup returns CDR1 KGHSH and CDR2 LQKENI. CDR3 DNA (partial): TGTGCCAGCTCACCACGGGGGCCTCTTGCCAATCAGCCC. It codes for CASSPRGPLANQP. Given in full, the CDR3 is CASSPRGPLANQPQHF. Full variable domain (rest looked up from reference TRBV18 and TRBJ1-5): NAGVMQNPRHLVRRRGQEARLRCSPMKGHSHVYWYRQLPEEGLKFMVYLQKENIIDESGMPKERFSAEFPKEGPSILRIQQVVRGDSAAYFCASSPRGPLANQPQHFGDGTRLSIL.

This clone was counted many times. The CDR3 end is not reached by the read, which stops 3 residues before it; the germline J gene fills it in. The chain combines TRBV30 with TRBJ2-5; 9 bases match TRBD2. The CDR3 is 13 amino acids. Germline lookup yields CDR1 GTSNPN and CDR2 SVGIG (reference sequence). The DNA read from the CDR3 is TGTGCCTGGAGTGTACAGCGGGGGGCCACC. Translating gives CAWSVQRGAT. The full-length CDR3 reads as CAWSVQRGATQYF.

Comment on this clone: The read ends 3 residues before the CDR3 terminus; that terminus is restored from the germline J gene. This chain links TRBV6-2 or TRBV6-3 with TRBJ2-7, with 8 bases matching TRBD1. Germline assignment: CDR1 MNHEY and CDR2 SVGEGT. The V gene end was trimmed by 5 bases and the J gene end by 2 bases; junction bases not matched to a gene: 11. The CDR3 totals 16 residues. The part of the CDR3 DNA that was read is TGTGCCAGCAGTATTACGTGGACAGGGAATACCTACGAG. As protein: CASSITWTGNTYE. The full-length CDR3 reads as CASSITWTGNTYEQYF.